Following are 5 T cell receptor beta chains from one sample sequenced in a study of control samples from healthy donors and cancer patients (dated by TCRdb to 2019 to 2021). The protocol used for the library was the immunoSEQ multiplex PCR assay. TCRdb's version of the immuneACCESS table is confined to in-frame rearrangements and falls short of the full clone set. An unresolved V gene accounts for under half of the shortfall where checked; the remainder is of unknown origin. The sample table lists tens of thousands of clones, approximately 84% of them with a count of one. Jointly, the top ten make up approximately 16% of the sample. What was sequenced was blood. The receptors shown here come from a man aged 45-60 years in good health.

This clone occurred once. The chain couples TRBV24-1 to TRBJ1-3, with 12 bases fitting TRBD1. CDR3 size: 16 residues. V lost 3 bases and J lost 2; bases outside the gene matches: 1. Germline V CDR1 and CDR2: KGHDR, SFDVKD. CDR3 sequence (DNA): TGTGCCACCAGTGATGGGACAGGGGGCACTGGAAACACCATATATTTT. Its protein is CATSDGTGGTGNTIYF.

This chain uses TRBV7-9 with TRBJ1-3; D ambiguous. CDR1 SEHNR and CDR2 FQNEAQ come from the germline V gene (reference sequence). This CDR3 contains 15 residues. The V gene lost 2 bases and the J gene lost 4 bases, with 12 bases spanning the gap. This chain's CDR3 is CASSLSGMRGNTIYF. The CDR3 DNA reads TGTGCCAGCAGCTTATCCGGGATGAGGGGAAACACCATATATTTT.

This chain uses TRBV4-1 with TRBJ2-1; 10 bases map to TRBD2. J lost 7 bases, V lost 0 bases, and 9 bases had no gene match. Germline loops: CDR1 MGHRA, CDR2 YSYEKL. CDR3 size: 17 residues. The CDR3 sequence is CASSQDYSSGRANEQFF. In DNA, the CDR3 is TGCGCCAGCAGCCAAGATTATAGCAGCGGGAGGGCGAATGAGCAGTTCTTC.

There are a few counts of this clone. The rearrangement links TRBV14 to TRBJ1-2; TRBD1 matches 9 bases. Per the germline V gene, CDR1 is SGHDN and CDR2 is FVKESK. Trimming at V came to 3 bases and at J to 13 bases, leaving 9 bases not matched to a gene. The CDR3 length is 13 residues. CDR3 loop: CASSQHPGQGGTF. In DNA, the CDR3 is TGTGCCAGCAGCCAGCACCCGGGACAGGGCGGCACCTTC.

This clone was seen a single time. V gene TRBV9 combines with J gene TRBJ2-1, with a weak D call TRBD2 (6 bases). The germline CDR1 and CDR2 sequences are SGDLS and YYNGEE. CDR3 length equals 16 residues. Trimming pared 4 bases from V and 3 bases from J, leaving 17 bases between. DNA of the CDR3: TGTGCCAGCAGCCAACGGACTACCCCCGGCTACAATGAGCAGTTCTTC. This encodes CASSQRTTPGYNEQFF. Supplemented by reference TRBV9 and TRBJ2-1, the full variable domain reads DSGVTQTPKHLITATGQRVTLRCSPRSGDLSVYWYQQSLDQGLQFLIQYYNGEERAKGNILERFSAQQFPDLHSELNLSSLELGDSALYFCASSQRTTPGYNEQFFGPGTRLTVL.